This passage covers 5 T cell receptor beta chains from one sample sequenced in a study of cytomegalovirus exposure and HLA in healthy donors (dated by TCRdb to about 2017). Libraries were built with the immunoSEQ multiplex PCR assay. For the multiplex PCR, a mixture combining 60 forward primers for TCR Vbeta segments and 13 reverse primers for TCR Jbeta segments was used. TCRdb re-hosts the immuneACCESS table, in-frame sequences only. Its copies lack some clones; in the studies checked, an unresolved V gene accounts for under half of them, and the cause for the rest is not known. Here the sample has roughly 100,000 clones; about four fifths occur a single time. The leading ten clones occupy roughly 1.3% of the sample. Sequenced input: PBMCs. These receptors were collected from a man in his forties in good health and CMV-seronegative.

This chain links TRBV6-1 with TRBJ2-7, with D perhaps TRBD1 (6 bases). Germline V lookup: CDR1 MNHNS, CDR2 SASEGT. Trimming took off 4 bases at V and 6 bases at J, with 13 bases between the two ends. The CDR3 sequence is 13 residues long. The CDR3 DNA sequence: TGTGCCAGCAGTGTGGACAGTTCCCTCGAGCAGTACTTC. The encoded protein is CASSVDSSLEQYF.

The V call is TRBV7-9, the J call TRBJ2-2; the match to TRBD2 covers 7 bases. The CDR3 totals 16 residues. Per germline, CDR1 SEHNR and CDR2 FQNEAQ (reference sequence). The trim removed 0 bases at V and 4 bases at J, leaving 5 bases unmatched. CDR3 in amino acids: CASSLAGGGITGELFF. CDR3 DNA: TGTGCCAGCAGCTTAGCTGGCGGGGGTATCACCGGGGAGCTGTTTTTT.

This clone was observed a handful of times. The chain recombines TRBV2 with TRBJ1-2, with no clear D. The CDR3 contains 12 residues. CDR1 is SNHLY and CDR2 is FYNNEI in the germline V gene. V shed 7 bases and J shed 4 bases, with 10 bases lying between them. The CDR3 loop is CASTEGGYGYTF. The DNA for the CDR3 is TGTGCCAGCACCGAGGGCGGCTATGGCTACACCTTC. Complete variable domain (other parts from reference TRBV2 and TRBJ1-2): EPEVTQTPSHQVTQMGQEVILRCVPISNHLYFYWYRQILGQKVEFLVSFYNNEISEKSEIFDDQFSVERPDGSNFTLKIRSTKLEDSAMYFCASTEGGYGYTFGSGTRLTVV.

Concerning this clone: Other DNA sequences in this specimen translate into the identical CDR3. The chain joins TRBV5-6 to TRBJ1-3; 7 nucleotides match TRBD1. CDR1 SGHDT and CDR2 YYEEEE come from the germline V gene. Trimming took 4 bases from V and 0 from J; bases not matched to a gene: 7. CDR3 size: 16 residues. The CDR3 coding sequence is TGTGCCAGCAGCCTCGACAGGGCGGCCTCTGGAAACACCATATATTTT. Encoded protein: CASSLDRAASGNTIYF.

The chain combines TRBV5-3 with TRBJ2-3; 13 bases map to TRBD2. TRBV5-3 is noted as an ORF with a role that remains uncertain. J was trimmed by 8 bases and V by 1 base; bases with no gene match: 4. The CDR3 totals 15 residues. The CDR3 coding sequence is TGTGCCAGAAGCTTGACTAGCGGGGGGGCCGGTACGCAGTATTTT. Encoded protein: CARSLTSGGAGTQYF.